Each of the 9 T cell receptor beta chains below was sequenced from the same sample in a study of early T cells in non-severe SARS-CoV-2 infection. TCRdb re-derived calls from the 5' RACE reads in MiXCR, one entry per CDR3 protein. The sample includes roughly 100,000 distinct CDR3 sequences, approximately 13% of them seen just once. Sequenced material: whole blood. The origin of the receptors is an adult who was a healthcare worker with PCR-confirmed SARS-CoV-2 infection or an uninfected control (not recorded which).

This clonotype was seen many times. V is TRBV10-3 and J is TRBJ2-7; D may be TRBD2 (7 bases). Germline V gene data show CDR1 as ENHRY and CDR2 as SYGVKD. This CDR3 is built from 14 residues. Trimming left V 6 bases short and J 3 bases short, with 15 bases between. CDR3 sequence (DNA): TGTGCCATCAGGGCCGGGGGGCCAAACTACGAGCAGTACTTC. It encodes CAIRAGGPNYEQYF.

This clonotype was detected many times. This sequence joins TRBV6-5 and TRBJ1-2, with 8 bases aligning to TRBD1. Germline values: CDR1 MNHEY, CDR2 SVGAGI. Trimming at V came to 4 bases and at J to 2 bases, leaving 9 bases not matched to a gene. The CDR3 extends over 16 amino acids. The CDR3 DNA reads TGTGCCAGCAGTTCCCTACAGGGGGGAGCCAACTATGGCTACACCTTC. Encoded protein: CASSSLQGGANYGYTF.

This clonotype was seen only a few times. V gene TRBV25-1 combines with J gene TRBJ2-4; D assignment may be TRBD1 or TRBD2 (6 bases each). The germline V and J ends were trimmed by 0 bases and 6 bases, with 12 bases remaining between them. Germline lookup yields CDR1 MGHDK and CDR2 SYGVNS. There are 15 residues in the CDR3. CDR3 residues: CASSEYGRGGNIQYF. CDR3 coding DNA: TGTGCCAGCAGTGAATACGGCAGGGGAGGAAACATTCAGTACTTC.

This clonotype was counted ten times or more. The gene calls are TRBV12-3 or TRBV12-4 and TRBJ1-3; perhaps TRBD1 as D (5 bases). CDR3 length: 15 amino acids. V lost 7 bases and J 0 bases, leaving 13 bases between the germline ends. The CDR3 region has the DNA TGTGCCAGCACCTGGGGGTCCAGCTCTGGAAACACCATATATTTT. Residues: CASTWGSSSGNTIYF.

The table lists this clonotype with a few counts. The V and J genes are TRBV7-8 and TRBJ2-7; D may correspond to TRBD1 or TRBD2 (5 bases each). V was clipped by 0 bases and J by 4 bases, with 19 bases between them. This CDR3 is 17 amino acids long. CDR1 SGHVS and CDR2 FQNEAQ come from the germline V gene. Here the CDR3 reads CASSLALPGRMGYEQYF. The CDR3 DNA is TGTGCCAGCAGCTTAGCCTTACCGGGACGTATGGGGTACGAGCAGTACTTC.

This clonotype was detected many times. The chain couples TRBV28 to TRBJ2-5, with 7 bases identical to TRBD1. Trimming removed 5 bases from V and 3 bases from J; junction bases left unmatched: 6. The germline CDR1 and CDR2 sequences are MDHEN and SYDVKM. This CDR3 has 14 residues. The DNA for the CDR3 is TGTGCCAGCAGTGAGGACAGGAGGAAAGAGACCCAGTACTTC. It codes for CASSEDRRKETQYF.

This clonotype was detected ten times or more. V usage is TRBV20-1 and J usage is TRBJ2-5, with 7 bases fitting TRBD2. V lost 1 base to trimming and J lost 4 bases; unmatched junction nucleotides: 9. This CDR3 is 15 amino acids long. Per germline, CDR1 DFQATT and CDR2 SNEGSKA (reference sequence). CDR3 amino acids: CSARALGREGETQYF. The CDR3 region has the DNA TGCAGTGCTAGAGCCCTCGGCAGGGAGGGAGAGACCCAGTACTTC.

This clonotype has at least ten counts. V and J are TRBV6-5 and TRBJ2-5; D remains ambiguous. From germline, CDR1 is MNHEY and CDR2 SVGAGI. The V and J ends lost 2 bases and 0 bases respectively, with 16 bases between them. CDR3 length: 17 residues. CDR3 in DNA: TGTGCCAGCAGTTACCGTCCGATCCAGAAGTACCAAGAGACCCAGTACTTC. It encodes CASSYRPIQKYQETQYF.

The J gene is TRBJ2-1, the V gene TRBV6-5; possibly TRBD2 for D (6 bases). Germline lookup yields CDR1 MNHEY and CDR2 SVGAGI. Deletions cut 6 bases from V and 7 bases from J, with 19 bases between. The CDR3 consists of 15 residues. CDR3 sequence: CASSTGSNALNEQFF. CDR3 in DNA: TGTGCCAGCAGCACCGGGAGTAATGCATTGAATGAGCAGTTCTTC.